This T cell receptor beta chain was retrieved from a study of identical twins. From germline, CDR1 is MNHNY and CDR2 SVGAGI (reference sequence). The CDR3 contains 13 residues. V was pared by 6 bases and J by 7 bases, with 15 bases between. Study outcomes and limitations: Cord blood's abundant beta clonotypes had fewer insertions, unlike memory repertoires.

One entry per CDR3 protein results from TCRdb running MiXCR on the 5' RACE reads. The sample comprises approximately 500,000 distinct CDR3 sequences, 20% to 25% of which are singletons, and 2.9% rests with the top ten. About this clonotype itself: The antigen remains unidentified.

Another study also made use of these data, one on T cells expressing NK-cell markers. That report notes: Just one sequenced donor of eight was HCMV-seronegative, while seven were seropositive. The study did not resolve the HCMV specificity of expanded NKG2C+ T cell clones.

This receptor was obtained from a woman aged 18-35 years in good health. This chain links TRBV6-6 with TRBJ1-2, with D uncertain. Sequencing used CD4+ T cells sorted from blood. Here the CDR3 DNA reads TGTGCCAGCAGGCCGACTGGGTGGGGTGGCTACACCTTC. Translating it yields CASRPTGWGGYTF.